This TCR beta chain is from a study of T cell responses to AZD1222 COVID-19 vaccine. As for the study in general: Second-dose timings of about 4 or about 12 weeks were pooled.

Germline values: CDR1 MNHEY, CDR2 SVGAGI. The V end was cut by 6 bases, the J end by 8 bases, with 17 bases between. The CDR3 is 14 amino acids. A word on this clone: What it recognizes is unknown.

Repertoires were generated with immunoSEQ multiplex PCR, while TCRdb's copy carries only in-frame clones and drops some. This table holds about 140,000 clones, around nine tenths found once. Study-wide results and limits: Donors were largely white British and mainly female; clonal diversity was possibly underestimated. Dominant CD4 TCR responses targeted spike regions 160-218 and 743-854. Baseline seropositivity characterized only six AZD1222 recipients.

The specimen comprised peripheral blood, sampled on day 0 of AZD1222 vaccination. This chain links TRBV6-5 with TRBJ1-3, with D hard to call. The TCR sequence derives from an adult in good health. The CDR3 DNA follows: TGTGCCAGCAGCTCCTACAGAGGAGGTGACACCATATATTTT. It codes for CASSSYRGGDTIYF.